The source of this TCR beta chain is a study of cytomegalovirus exposure and HLA in healthy donors. Study-wide findings and caveats: According to an earlier analysis, most TCR beta V segments yielded productive rearrangements about 90% or about 30% of the time. Reportedly, diagnosis of cytomegalovirus status by the classifier showed high specificity and sensitivity. Reportedly, a later analysis found an Asian-associated ancestry cluster had fewer N-insertions than the roughly 630-donor mean. Available immune exposure information was restricted to CMV serostatus only.

The study ran its PCR with 60 Vbeta and 13 Jbeta primers. TCRdb keeps only in-frame clones here, not all; method: immunoSEQ multiplex PCR. The data hold more than 100,000 clones, with roughly three fifths observed a single time. About this clone itself: The antigen is unknown.

This receptor was taken from a woman in her thirties or forties in good health and CMV-seronegative. Material: PBMCs.

The CDR3 region has the DNA TGTGCCTGGAGTTACGCGGGGACAGGGGGAGAAAAACTGTTTTTT. Its translation: CAWSYAGTGGEKLFF. The V call is TRBV30, the J call TRBJ1-4; the match to TRBD1 covers 11 bases. The ends lost 2 bases at V and 8 bases at J; junction bases unmatched: 7. Per germline, CDR1 GTSNPN and CDR2 SVGIG (reference sequence). This CDR3 is 15 amino acids long.